The source of this T cell receptor (beta chain) is a study of blood T cell repertoires in COVID-19. Across the whole study: PBMCs, B-cell-depleted T cells, or T cells provided the cDNA or gDNA that made up the material.

Followed longitudinally, the Seattle patients had been enrolled during active infection. Original data processing: Reference gene primer amplification gave nucleated cell count estimates. Sequenced by immunoSEQ multiplex PCR; TCRdb stores in-frame clones only, minus some. The DNA gave D and trimming, while V, J and clone size come from that table. This table has 250,000 to 350,000 clones, 88% appearing once. The germline V and J ends were trimmed by 0 bases and 9 bases, with 18 bases remaining between them. Germline lookup yields CDR1 GTSNPN and CDR2 SVGIG (reference sequence). The CDR3 covers 16 residues.

This chain connects TRBV30 to TRBJ1-6; D possibly corresponds to TRBD1 (6 bases). The sequenced sample consisted of peripheral blood. The TCR comes from a woman aged 30 to 39 with COVID-19, enrolled during active disease. The CDR3 region is CAWSVFGGALGSPLHF. The CDR3 DNA reads TGTGCCTGGAGTGTTTTTGGGGGGGCTTTAGGTTCACCCCTCCACTTT.